These T cell receptor beta chains were read from a single sample in a study of cytomegalovirus exposure and HLA in healthy donors. Assay: immunoSEQ multiplex PCR; the TCRdb copy retains only in-frame clones and omits some. The table includes about 240,000 clones, around 88% detected once. Sequenced material: PBMCs. Receptors originate from a young woman in good health and CMV-seropositive. CDR3s include the opening cysteine and the closing phenylalanine or tryptophan. A D gene is named only where the DNA matches it firmly.

d_gene	v_gene	j_gene	CDR3aa
-	TRBV28	TRBJ2-7	CASRHDSFGGYEQYF
-	TRBV12-2	TRBJ1-1	CAIPQREFEAFF
TRBD2	TRBV5-1	TRBJ2-3	CASSTSGSRDTQYF
TRBD2	TRBV7-2	TRBJ2-3	CASSPPTSGTDTQYF
-	TRBV4-1	TRBJ2-3	CASRQGASAATSADTQYF
TRBD2	TRBV6-5	TRBJ2-7	CASSRLANHEQYF
TRBD2	TRBV6-6	TRBJ2-7	CASRDSSGGTYEQYF
-	TRBV19	TRBJ2-7	CASSILIDSSYEQYF
TRBD2	TRBV13	TRBJ2-1	CASSSGGDSPGEQFF
TRBD2	TRBV29-1	TRBJ2-7	CSQPPSGTPPYEQYF
TRBD1	TRBV5-1	TRBJ1-1	CASSPLRQGSNGNTEAFF
-	TRBV5-1	TRBJ1-2	CASSVTNNYGYTF
-	TRBV2	TRBJ2-7	CASRPESGGGYEQYF
TRBD1	TRBV6-1	TRBJ2-5	CASSAWTGKETQYF
TRBD1	TRBV30	TRBJ2-1	CAWRTGGMGYNEQFF
-	TRBV18	TRBJ1-5	CASPLGESNQPQHF
-	TRBV2	TRBJ1-3	CASIEAGPLSGNTIYF
-	TRBV11-2	TRBJ1-1	CASGTTYTEAFF
TRBD1	TRBV15	TRBJ1-2	CATRDTGTGDGYTF
-	TRBV27	TRBJ1-1	CASTLPDTEAFF
-	TRBV7-6	TRBJ1-3	CASSLAMDSERNTIYF
-	TRBV28	TRBJ2-1	CASSLGGAHNEQFF
-	TRBV30	TRBJ1-1	CAWRASEAFF
TRBD1	TRBV19	TRBJ2-7	CASSPTGKGDHEQYF
TRBD1	TRBV5-6	TRBJ1-4	CASSLGGTGLPATNEKLFF
-	TRBV5-1	TRBJ1-1	CASSLDFRTDTEAFF
TRBD2	TRBV30	TRBJ2-7	CAWSQLAGLDEQYF
-	TRBV6-1	TRBJ2-7	CASSVSGPTYEQYF
-	TRBV5-6	TRBJ2-5	CASSLGRQETQYF